The rows below give T cell receptor beta chains drawn from one sample of a study of shared clonotypes between healthy human individuals. Only in-frame clones appear in the TCRdb table, and some are missing; sequencing was by immunoSEQ multiplex PCR. This repertoire shows some 2.3 million clones, more than 85% found once; its top ten account for under 0.45%. The source material was naive CD4+ T cells from PBMCs. Every receptor here comes from a man aged 18 to 30 in good health. Some clones in this sample may be carry-over from other donors' samples. CDR3s include the opening cysteine and the closing phenylalanine or tryptophan. The D gene is left open where the match is weak. Only some rows state a clone size, as once, few, many or a class for expanded clones.

CDR3nt,CDR3aa,v_gene,j_gene,d_gene,abundance,len
TGTGCCAGCAGTTTAACGGGACATATCTACGAGCAGTACTTC,CASSLTGHIYEQYF,TRBV28,TRBJ2-7,.,.,14
TGTGCCAGCAGGTCGGCGGGGGAAGAGACCCAGTACTTC,CASRSAGEETQYF,TRBV6-1,TRBJ2-5,TRBD2,.,13
TGTGCCAGCAGCTTAGGTAGTCTCGCTTACAATGAGCAGTTCTTC,CASSLGSLAYNEQFF,TRBV11-2,TRBJ2-1,.,.,15
TGTGCCAGCAGTGAGAACAGGGGTTGGGAGACCCAGTACTTC,CASSENRGWETQYF,TRBV6-1,TRBJ2-5,TRBD1,once,14
TGTGCCAGTCTGGGCATTTCGGGACACATTCAGTACTTC,CASLGISGHIQYF,TRBV19,TRBJ2-4,.,.,13
TGTGCCAGCAGTGTCCCGAGAAGAGGGAACACTGAAGCTTTCTTT,CASSVPRRGNTEAFF,TRBV2,TRBJ1-1,.,.,15
TGCGCCAGCAGCCAAGATTCGCGGCCATACTATGGCTACACCTTC,CASSQDSRPYYGYTF,TRBV4-1,TRBJ1-2,.,.,15
TGTGCCAGTAGAACCCTTAGCGGAAACACCGGGGAGCTGTTTTTT,CASRTLSGNTGELFF,TRBV19,TRBJ2-2,.,.,15
TGTGCCAGCAGTGACTCGTCGGCTAGCGCTTACAATGAGCAGTTCTTC,CASSDSSASAYNEQFF,TRBV6-4,TRBJ2-1,.,.,16
TGTGCCAGCAGCGTCGAGTCTCCTAGCGGGAGTCACCATGAGCAGTTCTTC,CASSVESPSGSHHEQFF,TRBV9,TRBJ2-1,TRBD2,.,17
TGCGCCAGCAGCTTGGCAGGCTTGGGACAGGGGAGCTACAATGAGCAGTTCTTC,CASSLAGLGQGSYNEQFF,TRBV5-1,TRBJ2-1,TRBD1,.,18
TGTGCCAGCAGCTTGTTTATTGAGCAGTTCTTC,CASSLFIEQFF,TRBV5-6,TRBJ2-1,.,.,11
TGTGCCAGCTCACCCGGGCCAGGGGGGATGACAGATACGCAGTATTTT,CASSPGPGGMTDTQYF,TRBV18,TRBJ2-3,.,once,16
TGCGCCAGCAGCTTGGTCCGGGACTCGGACGAGCAGTACTTC,CASSLVRDSDEQYF,TRBV5-1,TRBJ2-7,.,.,14
TGTGCCAGCAGCCCTCGAGCCCCCAGGGGACAATACAATGAGCAGTTCTTC,CASSPRAPRGQYNEQFF,TRBV21-1,TRBJ2-1,.,once,17
TGTGCCAGCAGCCTGAGCTATGGCTACACCTTC,CASSLSYGYTF,TRBV2,TRBJ1-2,.,.,11
TGTGCCAGCAGAGACAGAGAAGCTTTCTTT,CASRDREAFF,TRBV9,TRBJ1-1,.,.,10
TGTGCCAGCAGCTTAGGCGACAGGGGGTGGAACGAGCAGTACTTC,CASSLGDRGWNEQYF,TRBV7-9,TRBJ2-7,TRBD1,once,15
TGTGCCAGCAGTTACACTTACAGGCGGACTAATGAAAAACTGTTTTTT,CASSYTYRRTNEKLFF,TRBV6-5,TRBJ1-4,.,.,16
TGTGCCACCAGCAGTGGGGACAGACTATCCTACGAGCAGTACTTC,CATSSGDRLSYEQYF,TRBV15,TRBJ2-7,TRBD1,.,15
TGTGCCAGCAGCTTAGTGCAGGGTTCTAATGAAAAACTGTTTTTT,CASSLVQGSNEKLFF,TRBV11-2,TRBJ1-4,.,.,15
TGTGCCAGCGGCACTCAGGGGGCAGGTGGCTACACCTTC,CASGTQGAGGYTF,TRBV28,TRBJ1-2,TRBD1,.,13
TGTGCCAGTAGTAACGGGGGGCGCCGGGAGGGGTCCTACGAGCAGTACTTC,CASSNGGRREGSYEQYF,TRBV19,TRBJ2-7,TRBD2,.,17
TGTGCCAGCAGCTTGACCGAGGGGGACCCCCTCCACTTT,CASSLTEGDPLHF,TRBV7-3,TRBJ1-6,.,.,13
TGTGCCAGCACCACCCAGGGGGCGAACACCGGGGAGCTGTTTTTT,CASTTQGANTGELFF,TRBV28,TRBJ2-2,TRBD1,.,15
TGTGCCAGCAGCTCACCTAGCGGGAGGTCCTACGAGCAGTACTTC,CASSSPSGRSYEQYF,TRBV11-2,TRBJ2-7,TRBD2,.,15
TGTGCCAGCAGACCGATCCGGGACAGCGCGAACACCGGGGAGCTGTTTTTT,CASRPIRDSANTGELFF,TRBV28,TRBJ2-2,TRBD1,.,17
TGCGCCAGCAGCGCCACTTCGGGGAGCGGAGCCTACAATGAGCAGTTCTTC,CASSATSGSGAYNEQFF,TRBV5-1,TRBJ2-1,.,.,17
TGTGCCAGCAGCGTAGGGGCTCACACCGGGGAGCTGTTTTTT,CASSVGAHTGELFF,TRBV9,TRBJ2-2,.,few,14
TGTGCCAGCAGTCCGAACCGGGGCCAGGGTTACGAGCAGTACTTC,CASSPNRGQGYEQYF,TRBV28,TRBJ2-7,.,.,15
TGTGCCAGCAGCTTAAACCCGGAGACCCGCCCAGATACGCAGTATTTT,CASSLNPETRPDTQYF,TRBV7-3,TRBJ2-3,.,.,16
TGTGCCAGCAGAAATCCAAGGGGGGAGCTGTTTTTT,CASRNPRGELFF,TRBV7-7,TRBJ2-2,.,.,12
TGTGCCAGCAGCCGGGGACTAGCGGGAGGGGAAGAGACCCAGTACTTC,CASSRGLAGGEETQYF,TRBV7-7,TRBJ2-5,TRBD2,once,16
TGTGCCAGCAGTTTATACGGAGTCCCCACAGATACGCAGTATTTT,CASSLYGVPTDTQYF,TRBV27,TRBJ2-3,.,.,15
TGTGCCTGGAGTACCCTAGGCTCCCTGCTCCACACTGAAGCTTTCTTT,CAWSTLGSLLHTEAFF,TRBV30,TRBJ1-1,.,.,16
TGTGCCAGTACCCAAGACCGCCCTTTGGATCAGCCCCAGCATTTT,CASTQDRPLDQPQHF,TRBV19,TRBJ1-5,.,.,15
TGTGCCAGCAACGGACGATCCGGGAGGGGGACCTACGAGCAGTACTTC,CASNGRSGRGTYEQYF,TRBV9,TRBJ2-7,TRBD2,.,16
TGTGCCAGCAGTTTAGGGGACAGGCCGAACACTGAAGCTTTCTTT,CASSLGDRPNTEAFF,TRBV27,TRBJ1-1,TRBD1,.,15
TGTGCCAGCTGGGAGGACAGGGGCGACTATGGCTACACCTTC,CASWEDRGDYGYTF,TRBV21-1,TRBJ1-2,.,.,14
TGTGCCAGCAGTTCCTCTAGCGGGAGGGTGGCGCAGTATTTT,CASSSSSGRVAQYF,TRBV28,TRBJ2-3,TRBD2,.,14
TGTGCCAGCAGGCCACTGGGGACAGGGGGCGGCTACACCTTC,CASRPLGTGGGYTF,TRBV6-5,TRBJ1-2,TRBD1,.,14
TGTGCCAGCAGTGAGGGACAGACTAATGAAAAACTGTTTTTT,CASSEGQTNEKLFF,TRBV6-1,TRBJ1-4,TRBD1,.,14